This record concerns one TCR beta chain sequence. The target antigen is unknown. This sample was included in a study of cytomegalovirus exposure and HLA in healthy donors. Whole-study findings and limits: CMV serostatus was the only immune exposure information that was available. Certain indistinguishable V segments, among them TRBV6-2 and TRBV6-3, were excluded.

It was with 60 Vbeta and 13 Jbeta primers that the PCR ran. Only in-frame clones appear in the TCRdb table, and some are missing; sequencing was by immunoSEQ multiplex PCR. The sample includes 55,000 to 70,000 clones. V dropped 6 bases and J dropped 1 base, with 25 bases sitting between them. The germline CDR1 and CDR2 sequences are WNHNN and SYGVQD (reference sequence). This CDR3 is 20 amino acids long. Sequences were obtained from PBMCs. The receptor comes from a female donor in good health and CMV-seropositive. The chain carries TRBV10-1 and TRBJ1-6; a possible D gene is TRBD1 (6 bases). As DNA, the CDR3 is TGCGCCAGCAGGGAGCCACGGGACATGAGGCCTGAATCCTATAATTCACCCCTCCACTTT. Encoded protein: CASREPRDMRPESYNSPLHF.